The present T cell receptor (beta chain) was sequenced within a study of CD8+ T cells in alopecia areata. Treatment of the sample: oral pan-JAK inhibitor, 5-10 mg twice daily. RNA, once extracted, was reverse transcribed into cDNA for use as the sequencing template. TCRdb's copy holds only in-frame clones and misses some; the assay was immunoSEQ multiplex PCR. The table includes some 240,000 clones, approximately 57% detected once. This clone was observed many times. Antigen specificity is unknown. General study points: Lesional scalp displayed greater clonality than normal scalp, most notably in alopecia totalis/universalis. Among the top 100, expanded CD8+ clones were significantly decreased by tofacitinib, as was scalp clonality. Scalp samples also contribute reads from the resident alphabeta T cells found in normal skin.

CDR1 is SQVTM, CDR2 ANQGSEA, per germline. V dropped 6 bases and J dropped 9 bases, with 18 bases sitting between them. The CDR3 contains 13 residues. This chain links TRBV29-1 with TRBJ2-4, with D perhaps being TRBD1 or TRBD2 (6 bases each). The material sequenced was CD4+ T cells sorted from blood, taken at week 4, from a patient treated with tofacitinib. This TCR came from a human donor with alopecia areata. The CDR3 nucleotides read TGCAGCGTCACAGGGAGGACCATTGGCATTCAGTACTTC. Residues: CSVTGRTIGIQYF. The complete variable domain, with remaining parts taken from reference TRBV29-1 and TRBJ2-4, reads SAVISQKPSRDICQRGTSLTIQCQVDSQVTMMFWYRQQPGQSLTLIATANQGSEATYESGFVIDKFPISRPNLTFSTLTVSNMSPEDSSIYLCSVTGRTIGIQYFGAGTRLSVL.